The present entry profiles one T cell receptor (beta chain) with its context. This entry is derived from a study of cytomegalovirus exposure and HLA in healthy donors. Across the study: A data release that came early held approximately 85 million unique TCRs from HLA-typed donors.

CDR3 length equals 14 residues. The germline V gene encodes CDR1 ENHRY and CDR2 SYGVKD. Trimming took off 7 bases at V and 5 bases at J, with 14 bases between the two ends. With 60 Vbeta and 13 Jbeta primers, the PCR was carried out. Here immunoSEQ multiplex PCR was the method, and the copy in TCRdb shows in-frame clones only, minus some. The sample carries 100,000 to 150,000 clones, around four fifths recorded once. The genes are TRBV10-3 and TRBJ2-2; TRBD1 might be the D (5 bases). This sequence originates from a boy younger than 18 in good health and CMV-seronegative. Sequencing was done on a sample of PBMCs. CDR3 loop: CAITGSEGTGELFF. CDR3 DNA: TGTGCCATCACAGGGTCAGAAGGTACCGGGGAGCTGTTTTTT.